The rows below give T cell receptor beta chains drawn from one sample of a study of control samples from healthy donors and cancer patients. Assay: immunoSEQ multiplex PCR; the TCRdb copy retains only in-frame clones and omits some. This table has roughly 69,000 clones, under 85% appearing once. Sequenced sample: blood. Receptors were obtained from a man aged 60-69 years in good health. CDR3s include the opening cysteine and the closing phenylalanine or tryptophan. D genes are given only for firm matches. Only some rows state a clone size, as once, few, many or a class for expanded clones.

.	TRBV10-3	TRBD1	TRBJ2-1	TGTGCCATCGGGACAGCAGACAATGAGCAGTTCTTC	CAIGTADNEQFF
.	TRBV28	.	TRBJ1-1	TGTGCCAGCAGGCGGCAGACCCAAGCTTTCTTT	CASRRQTQAFF
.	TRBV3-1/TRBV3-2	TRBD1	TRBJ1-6	TGTGCCAGCAGCCAACCAGGGGGGTATAATTCACCCCTCCACTTT	CASSQPGGYNSPLHF
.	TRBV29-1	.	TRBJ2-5	TGCAGCGTTCATCGGGCGTCCGGTAAAGAGACCCAGTACTTC	CSVHRASGKETQYF
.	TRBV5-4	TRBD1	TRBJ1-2	TGTGCCAGCTCTCCCCGAGGGGGCCCGGGAGGCTACACCTTC	CASSPRGGPGGYTF
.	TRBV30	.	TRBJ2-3	TGTGCCTGGAGTGTGGGGGGCGGCGAGACAGATACGCAGTATTTT	CAWSVGGGETDTQYF
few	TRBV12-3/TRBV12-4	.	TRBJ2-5	TGTGCCAGCAGTCTACAAGGTCTGAAGACCCAGTACTTC	CASSLQGLKTQYF
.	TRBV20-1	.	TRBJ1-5	TGCAGTGCTAGTCCTCGGGGAACCAATCAGCCCCAGCATTTT	CSASPRGTNQPQHF
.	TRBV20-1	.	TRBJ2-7	TGCAGTGCTAGTGGGTCAGCAACTAACTCCTACGAGCAGTACTTC	CSASGSATNSYEQYF
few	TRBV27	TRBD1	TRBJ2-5	TGTGCCAGCAGTTTATCCGGGACAGGGGAGGAAGAGACCCAGTACTTC	CASSLSGTGEEETQYF
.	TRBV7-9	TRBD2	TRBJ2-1	TGTGCCAGCAGCCGATTAGCGGGACTAACTTACAATGAGCAGTTCTTC	CASSRLAGLTYNEQFF
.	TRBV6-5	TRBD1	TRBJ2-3	TGTGCCAGCAGCCAGACAGGGCGGAGCACAGATACGCAGTATTTT	CASSQTGRSTDTQYF
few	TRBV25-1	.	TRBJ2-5	TGTGCCAGCAGTGAAGGACCAGAGACCCAGTACTTC	CASSEGPETQYF
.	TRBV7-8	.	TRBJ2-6	TGTGCCAGCAGCTTATTTTCGGGGGCTGGGGCCAACGTCCTGACTTTC	CASSLFSGAGANVLTF
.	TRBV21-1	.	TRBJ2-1	TGTGCCAGCAGCAAAAAGGGCACCGGGACAGGGTGGATCAATGAGCAGTTCTTC	CASSKKGTGTGWINEQFF
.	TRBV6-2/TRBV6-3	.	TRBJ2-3	TGTGCCAGCAGTTACTCGGATCGCCCGGGACGTACAGATACGCAGTATTTT	CASSYSDRPGRTDTQYF
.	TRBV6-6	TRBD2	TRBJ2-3	TGTGCCAGCAGTTATGGCGGGAGCGCAGATACGCAGTATTTT	CASSYGGSADTQYF
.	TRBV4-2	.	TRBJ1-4	TGTGCCAGCAGCCAACAGGAAAAGAATGAAAAACTGTTTTTT	CASSQQEKNEKLFF
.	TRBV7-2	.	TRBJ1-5	TGTGCCAGCAGCTTAGCTCAGAATCAGCCCCAGCATTTT	CASSLAQNQPQHF
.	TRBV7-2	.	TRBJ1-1	TGTGCCAGCAGCCAGCGGACAGCTCGGACTGAAGCTTTCTTT	CASSQRTARTEAFF
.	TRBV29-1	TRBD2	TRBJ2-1	TGCAGCGTTGAAGAGGAGGGACTAGCTTACAATGAGCAGTTCTTC	CSVEEEGLAYNEQFF
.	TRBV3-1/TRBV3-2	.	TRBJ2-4	TGTGCCAGCAGCCAAGTATCGTCAGGGTCCAAAAACATTCAGTACTTC	CASSQVSSGSKNIQYF
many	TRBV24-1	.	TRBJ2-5	TGTGCCACCAGTGATTTGCTAGCCGACCAAGAGACCCAGTACTTC	CATSDLLADQETQYF
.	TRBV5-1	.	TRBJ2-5	TGCGCCAGCAAACGGGAAGGAGAGACCCAGTACTTC	CASKREGETQYF
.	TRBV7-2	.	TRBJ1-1	TGTGCCAGCAGCTTATCTTCGAGGGACTCCACTGAAGCTTTCTTT	CASSLSSRDSTEAFF
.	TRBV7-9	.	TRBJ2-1	TGTGCCAGCGGGATCCGCTCCTACAATGAGCAGTTCTTC	CASGIRSYNEQFF
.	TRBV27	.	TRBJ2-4	TGTGCCAGCAGTTCCCTAGCGGCCAAAAACATTCAGTACTTC	CASSSLAAKNIQYF
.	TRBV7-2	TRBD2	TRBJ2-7	TGTGCCAGCAGCAATCTAGCGGGGGTCTCCTACGAGCAGTACTTC	CASSNLAGVSYEQYF
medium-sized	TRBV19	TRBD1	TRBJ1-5	TGTGCCAGTGCCGGGACAGGCAATCAGCCCCAGCATTTT	CASAGTGNQPQHF